The text below deals with one T cell receptor beta chain. Its cognate antigen has yet to be identified. No much larger clone is present one base from it, and per-base qualities are unavailable. These data come from a study of cytomegalovirus exposure and HLA in healthy donors (dated by TCRdb to the late 2010s). For the study in its entirety: In an earlier analysis of some 610 of the donors, 250 to 350 Gb of sequence data and some 120 million unique TCR beta sequences from 150 million to 200 million T cells were reported. Besides the first cohort of 666 subjects, a separate validation cohort made up of 120 different subjects was used. Approximately 300 gigabases of sequencing data and 70 million to 95 million unique TCR sequences made up an early release that covered around 640 HLA-typed donors. About five DR-DQ haplotypes were treated as single units for association and clustering because of strong linkage in the cohort. Rather than using new phenotypic data, the later analysis identified candidate immune exposures from TCR beta sequences and from how often those sequences occurred across donors. Alongside the repertoire data, information on donor age, sex, ethnicity and CMV serostatus was compiled. High-throughput TCR immunosequencing, statistical association of individual TCRs with disease status, and machine learning were combined to predict cytomegalovirus infection status. Both class I and class II loci were covered by HLA typing, at four-digit resolution. Among the approximately 430 genotyped donors, approximately 81% belonged to the genetic ancestry cluster associated with self-reported Caucasian donors. Every repertoire in the discovery cohort had been generated on one and the same sequencing platform. To decide whether each TCR beta V gene segment behaved as functional or pseudogenic, an earlier analysis of over 500 of the donors relied on high-throughput TCR beta sequencing. Among roughly 400 genotyped donors of the cohort, an average of around 250,000 unique TCR beta nucleotide sequences was sequenced per donor, of which 15% to 20% were non-productive. The number of typed donors differed by locus: 629-630 for A, B, C, DRB1 and DQB1; 522 for DQA1; 606 for DPA1; and 400 to 480 for DPB1. The study was designed to test whether signatures of past pathogen exposure could be identified by cataloging public T cell receptors. In a later analysis, previously published TCR beta repertoires from 550 to 700 donors were re-analyzed and high-resolution HLA genotyping was added so that TCR occurrence patterns could be studied. Genome-wide SNP genotypes for about three fifths of the 666 donors were used in a later genetic analysis, which treated that subset as a discovery cohort. The study used immunosequencing to profile the T cell repertoires of 670 or so subjects and linked those repertoires to cytomegalovirus serostatus. The investigation overall reported the following: The study listed 164 TCR beta chains as associated with cytomegalovirus. Immune exposure information for the cohort was limited to CMV serostatus. In vitro tests confirmed that a few of the cytomegalovirus-associated TCR beta chains recognize cytomegalovirus antigens. Sequencing depth was assumed to be roughly uniform across donors in the presence/absence analyses, though that assumption may not hold. Strong co-occurrence of HLA alleles, especially DR and DQ, made assigning TCR associations to individual alleles difficult. A later genetic analysis associated a missense DCLRE1C variant with V-gene and J-gene trimming of TCR beta chains, and an independent cohort replicated the association. The 87-base-pair reads could not distinguish some IMGT-functional V segments, including TRBV6-2 and TRBV6-3, so those segments were excluded. HLA typing was unavailable for some donors at each locus, so association tests used only the typed subset. Compared with the approximately 700-donor mean, donors in an Asian-associated ancestry cluster had fewer N-insertions in productive TCRs, according to a later genetic analysis. The authors suggested that the approach could potentially be extended to other disease states and immunological phenotypes. Because counts were too low, seventeen rarely observed V segments, including chromosome 9 orphons, were excluded from the earlier analysis of fewer than 650 of the donors. Correlated functional status among segregating V segments might be attributable to linkage disequilibrium, but an unknown experimental factor could not be ruled out. According to a later analysis, TCR association rates differed among HLA loci, with DRB1 alleles showing the most associated TCRs and HLA-C alleles showing the fewest. Most TCR sequences were observed very rarely across donors, whereas some public TCRs were present in many individuals. Only TCR beta chains were sequenced in this cohort, and the absence of alpha or paired-chain data limited detectable features. Specific HLA alleles were associated with around 18,000 TCR beta sequences at a false discovery rate of 0.05 in a later analysis. A further reported finding was that TCR beta sequences accurately predicted the HLA-A and HLA-B alleles for most subjects in the first cohort. A later analysis found that HLA-associated TCR beta chains were more clonally expanded and had lower generation probabilities than equally common non-associated chains. According to a later analysis, parvovirus B19, influenza, CMV and Epstein-Barr virus appeared linked to several top co-occurrence clusters. Cytomegalovirus status was reported to be diagnosed by the classifier with high specificity and sensitivity in both the original and validation cohorts. The sequencing pipeline was judged likely to have produced a cluster of highly shared sequence variants as a technical artifact. In an earlier analysis of 587 of the donors, most TCR beta V segments appeared in productive rearrangements about 87% or about 30% of the time, broadly matching IMGT annotations. In a later analysis, most CMV-associated TCR beta chains were found to appear HLA-restricted, with HLA associations seemingly driven largely by CMV exposure.

The protocol used for the library was the immunoSEQ multiplex PCR assay. For the multiplex PCR, a mixture combining 60 forward primers for TCR Vbeta segments and 13 reverse primers for TCR Jbeta segments was used. A multiplex PCR assay on genomic DNA amplified the CDR3 region of rearranged TCR beta genes. The amplified TCR beta libraries were sequenced on the Illumina HiSeq System as 87-base-pair reads. The study's processing was this. A later analysis tallied tens of millions of unique TCR beta chains across the approximately 670 repertoires, and approximately 9.9 million of those chains were shared by two or more donors. Raw reads were error-corrected and collapsed into unique sequences with a nearest-neighbor algorithm that merged closely related sequences to remove PCR and sequencing errors. To assign V, D and J gene segments, CDR3 sequences were aligned to IMGT reference sequences. For a sequence to be retained, a match of at least six nucleotides to both a V gene segment and a J gene segment was required. A rearrangement counted as productive if the CDR3 had no stop codons and remained in frame with V and J, and every other rearrangement counted as non-productive. Following IMGT convention, CDR3 was defined as the stretch from the second conserved V-encoded cysteine to the conserved J-encoded phenylalanine. The earlier analysis of some 600 of the donors excluded sequences that lacked an unambiguous match to a single V gene segment. An earlier analysis of 587 of the donors classified V segments as functional when productive rearrangements were above 56.7% and as segregating when the standard deviation between donors was above 5%. A statistical classification framework was built to diagnose cytomegalovirus status from the catalog of TCR beta chain sequences. In a later analysis, TCR nucleotide sequences were compared against IMGT/GENE-DB human TR gene sequences so that V and J genes could be assigned. The TCRdist pipeline was used in a later analysis to assign CDR3 sequences and most-parsimonious VDJ recombination scenarios. In a later analysis, every TCR beta chain was defined by the combination of its CDR3 amino acid sequence and its V-gene family, and reads without a unique V-gene family were dropped. A later analysis removed 550 to 700 highly shared, low-generation-probability nucleotide sequences to deal with suspected cross-contamination and a sequencing artifact. For each public chain, a later analysis derived a clonal expansion index from normalized ranks of inferred template counts within each repertoire. A later analysis computed generation probabilities with a VDJ recombination model fitted to out-of-frame rearrangements, and checked the results against IGoR. In a later analysis, TCR-TCR, TCR-HLA and TCR-CMV co-occurrence was scored with hypergeometric tests, and a repertoire-size bias correction was applied to TCR pairs. False discovery rates were estimated in a later analysis by permuting HLA or CMV assignments 20 times. In a later analysis, co-occurring TCRs were grouped using DBSCAN, with TCRdist sequence similarity added in when clustering inside HLA-allele-positive subsets. For co-occurrence clustering, repertoires with fewer than 30,000 or more than 120,000 public chains were excluded, along with about five repertoires with anomalous nucleotide sharing. What TCRdb holds here is the immuneACCESS table cut down to in-frame rearrangements. Part of the clones is not present; checked against another copy, under half of the missing clones reflect an unresolved V gene, and the others are unexplained. D and trimming were read from the DNA, whereas the V and J calls and clone size are those reported in that table. Counted in this sample were 150,000 to 170,000 clones; roughly 83% of them appeared once. The top ten constitute roughly 7.7% of the sample.

V is cut by 2 bases and J by 0 bases, and the space between the germline ends is 8 bases. The germline V gene yields ENHRY for CDR1 and SYGVKD for CDR2. Its CDR3 holds 15 amino acids, cysteine through phenylalanine. Only the CDR3 region is kept as DNA, spanning 45 bases read in frame from base 1. The cohort was made up of 650 to 700 healthy bone marrow donors. Cohort members were all nominally healthy when sampled, although unrecorded immune exposures were likely present. The donor was CMV seropositive and was included in the group of around 300 seropositive cohort members. A peripheral blood sample was provided by each donor, and peripheral blood mononuclear cells were used for TCR beta sequencing. The Qiagen DNeasy Blood Extraction Kit was used to extract genomic DNA from the blood cell samples.

Rearrangement joined TRBV10-3 to TRBJ1-5; tentative D gene TRBD1, with 5 bases matching. The sequence was collected from a man aged 25 to 40 in good health and CMV-seropositive. Sequenced material: PBMCs. The CDR3 is CAISEGQDSNQPQHF. The bases are TGTGCCATCAGTGAGGGACAAGATAGCAATCAGCCCCAGCATTTT.